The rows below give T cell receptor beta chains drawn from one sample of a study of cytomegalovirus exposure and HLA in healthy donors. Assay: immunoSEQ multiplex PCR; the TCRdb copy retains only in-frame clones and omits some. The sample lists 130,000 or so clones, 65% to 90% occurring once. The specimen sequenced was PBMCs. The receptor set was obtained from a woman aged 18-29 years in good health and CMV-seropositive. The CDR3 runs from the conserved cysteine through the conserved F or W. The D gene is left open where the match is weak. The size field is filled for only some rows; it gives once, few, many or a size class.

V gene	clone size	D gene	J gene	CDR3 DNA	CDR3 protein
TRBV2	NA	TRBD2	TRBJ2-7	TGTGCCAGCAGTGGGGACCTAGCGGGGGGCTCCTACGAGCAGTACTTC	CASSGDLAGGSYEQYF
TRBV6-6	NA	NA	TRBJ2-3	TGTGCCAGCAGTTCGGGGGGCACAGATACGCAGTATTTT	CASSSGGTDTQYF
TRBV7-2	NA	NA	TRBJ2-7	TGTGCCAGCAGTCCTGGATTTCCCGGGGAGCAGTACTTC	CASSPGFPGEQYF
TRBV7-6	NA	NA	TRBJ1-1	TGTGCCAGCAGTCCAAGGGAGGGAGTGAACACTGAAGCTTTCTTT	CASSPREGVNTEAFF
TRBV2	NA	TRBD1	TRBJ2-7	TGTGCCAGCAGTGAGGGGGGGACAGGGACCTACGAGCAGTACTTC	CASSEGGTGTYEQYF
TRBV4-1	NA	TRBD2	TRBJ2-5	TGCGCCAGCAGCCAATTTTCCCGCGGGGGGTTTCTAGAGACCCAGTACTTC	CASSQFSRGGFLETQYF
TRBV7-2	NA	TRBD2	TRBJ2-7	TGTGCCAGCAGCTGGGCTAACGGGGGGGACTCCTACGAGCAGTACTTC	CASSWANGGDSYEQYF
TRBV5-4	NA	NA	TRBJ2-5	TGTGCCAGCAGCTTGGTTGGGGCGGCCTATGAGACCCAGTACTTC	CASSLVGAAYETQYF
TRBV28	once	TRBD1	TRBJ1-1	TGTGCCAGCAGTTCTTCCGACAGGGAGAACACTGAAGCTTTCTTT	CASSSSDRENTEAFF
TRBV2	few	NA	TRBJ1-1	TGTGCCAGCAGTGTAGTGGGAGGCACTGAAGCTTTCTTT	CASSVVGGTEAFF
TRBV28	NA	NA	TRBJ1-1	TGTGCCAGCAGGAATGGGGGGGTACTGTTAGCTTTCTTT	CASRNGGVLLAFF
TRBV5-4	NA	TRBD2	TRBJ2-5	TGTGCCAGCAGCTTTAGACTAGCGGGGGGACAAGAGACCCAGTACTTC	CASSFRLAGGQETQYF
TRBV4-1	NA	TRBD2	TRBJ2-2	TGCGCCAGCAGCCAGGCACTAGCGGGGGGGACCGGGGAGCTGTTTTTT	CASSQALAGGTGELFF
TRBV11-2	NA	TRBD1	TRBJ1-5	TGTGCCAGCAGCTTGCCCCGGACAGGGGGCAATCAGCCCCAGCATTTT	CASSLPRTGGNQPQHF
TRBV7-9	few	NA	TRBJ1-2	TGTGCCAGCAGCTTAAACTCTAACTATGGCTACACCTTC	CASSLNSNYGYTF
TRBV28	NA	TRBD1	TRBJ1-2	TGTGCCAGCAGGTTCGGGACAGCCCCTGACTACACCTTC	CASRFGTAPDYTF
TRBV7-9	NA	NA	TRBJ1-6	TGTGCCAGCAGCCACGTAGGCCAGGGGAATTCACCCCTCCACTTT	CASSHVGQGNSPLHF
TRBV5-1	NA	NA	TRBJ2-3	TGCGCCAGCAGCTTAGAGGGTGGAGATACGCAGTATTTT	CASSLEGGDTQYF
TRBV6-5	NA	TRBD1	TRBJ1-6	TGTGCCAGCAGAACAGGGGAAAATTCACCCCTCCACTTT	CASRTGENSPLHF
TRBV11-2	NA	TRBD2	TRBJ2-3	TGTGCCAGCAGCTTGGGGACTAGCGGGGATACAGATACGCAGTATTTT	CASSLGTSGDTDTQYF
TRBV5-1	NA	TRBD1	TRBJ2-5	TGCGCCAGCAGCCCCACAGGGGGTCAAGAGACCCAGTACTTC	CASSPTGGQETQYF
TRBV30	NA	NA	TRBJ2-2	TGTGCCTACCCCCGGCGGGCCGGGGAGCTGTTTTTT	CAYPRRAGELFF
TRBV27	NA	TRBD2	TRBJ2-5	TGTGCCAGCAGTTTATCCAGCGGGGGTGAGACCCAGTACTTC	CASSLSSGGETQYF
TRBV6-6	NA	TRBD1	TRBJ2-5	TGTGCCAGCGCTACTGGGACAGGGGTAGAGACCCAGTACTTC	CASATGTGVETQYF
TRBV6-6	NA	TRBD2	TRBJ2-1	TGTGCCAGCAGTTATTACGGGGGGGCACGGGGTGAGCAGTTCTTC	CASSYYGGARGEQFF
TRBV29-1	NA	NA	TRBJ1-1	TGCAGCGTTAGGGAGGGACAGAACACTGAAGCTTTCTTT	CSVREGQNTEAFF